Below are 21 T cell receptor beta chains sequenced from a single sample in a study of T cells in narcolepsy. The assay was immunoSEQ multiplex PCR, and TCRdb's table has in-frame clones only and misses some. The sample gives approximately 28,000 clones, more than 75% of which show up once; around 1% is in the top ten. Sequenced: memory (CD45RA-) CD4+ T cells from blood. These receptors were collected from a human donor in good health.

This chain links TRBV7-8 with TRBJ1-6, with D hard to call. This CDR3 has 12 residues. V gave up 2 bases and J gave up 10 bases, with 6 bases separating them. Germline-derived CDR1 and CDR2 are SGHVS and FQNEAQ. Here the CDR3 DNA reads TGTGCCAGCAGCTTAAGGTCGTCACCCCTCCACTTT. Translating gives CASSLRSSPLHF.

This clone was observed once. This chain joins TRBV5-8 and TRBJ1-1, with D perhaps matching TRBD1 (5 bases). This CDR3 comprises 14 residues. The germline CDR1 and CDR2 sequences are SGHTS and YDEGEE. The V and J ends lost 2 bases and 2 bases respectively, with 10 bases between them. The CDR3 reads CASSLYTGNTEAFF. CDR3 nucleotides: TGTGCCAGCAGCTTATATACAGGTAACACTGAAGCTTTCTTT.

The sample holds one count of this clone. The CDR3 loop reads CASTLGRRSQPQHF. CDR3 DNA sequence: TGTGCCAGTACCCTAGGGCGGAGGAGCCAGCCCCAGCATTTT. The rearrangement uses TRBV19 and TRBJ1-5; D call uncertain. Trimming pared 7 bases from V and 7 bases from J, leaving 17 bases between. The germline V gene has CDR1 LNHDA and CDR2 SQIVND (reference sequence). This CDR3 comprises 14 residues.

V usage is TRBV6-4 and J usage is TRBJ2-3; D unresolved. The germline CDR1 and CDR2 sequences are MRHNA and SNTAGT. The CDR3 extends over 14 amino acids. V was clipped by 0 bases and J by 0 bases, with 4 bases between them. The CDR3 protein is CASSDSGSTDTQYF. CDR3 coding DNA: TGTGCCAGCAGTGACTCTGGCAGCACAGATACGCAGTATTTT.

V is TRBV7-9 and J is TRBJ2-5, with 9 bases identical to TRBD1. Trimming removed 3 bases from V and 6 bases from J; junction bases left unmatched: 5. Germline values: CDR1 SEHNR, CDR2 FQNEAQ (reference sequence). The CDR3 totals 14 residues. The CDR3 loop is CASSFGGQGKTQYF. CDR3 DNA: TGTGCCAGCAGCTTCGGGGGACAGGGAAAGACCCAGTACTTC.

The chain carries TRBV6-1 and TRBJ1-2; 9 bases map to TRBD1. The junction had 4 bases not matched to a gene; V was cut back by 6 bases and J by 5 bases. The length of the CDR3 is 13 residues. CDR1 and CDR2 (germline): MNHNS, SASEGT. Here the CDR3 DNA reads TGTGCCAGCAGAGGACAGGGGTTTTATGGCTACACCTTC. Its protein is CASRGQGFYGYTF.

This chain's CDR3 is CASSDWVSGANVLTF. CDR3 nucleotide sequence: TGTGCCAGCAGTGATTGGGTTTCTGGGGCCAACGTCCTGACTTTC. The gene calls are TRBV2 and TRBJ2-6, with D hard to call. The CDR3 spans 15 residues. The V end lost 3 bases, the J end lost 1 base, and 7 bases lay between the germline ends. CDR1 SNHLY and CDR2 FYNNEI come from the germline V gene.

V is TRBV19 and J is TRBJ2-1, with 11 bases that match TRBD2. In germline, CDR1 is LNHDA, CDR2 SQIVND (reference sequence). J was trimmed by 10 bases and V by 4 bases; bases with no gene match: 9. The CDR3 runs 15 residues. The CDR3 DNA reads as TGTGCCAGTAGTAACTCACTAGCGGGAGTAGTCGAGCAGTTCTTC. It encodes CASSNSLAGVVEQFF.

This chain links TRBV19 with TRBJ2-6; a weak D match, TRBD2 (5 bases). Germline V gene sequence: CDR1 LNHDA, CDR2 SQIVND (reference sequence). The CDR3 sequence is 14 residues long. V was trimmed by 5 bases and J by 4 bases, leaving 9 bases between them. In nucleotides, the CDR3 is TGTGCCAGTAGTGCCTCGGGAGGGGCCAACGTCCTGACTTTC. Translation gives CASSASGGANVLTF.

CDR3 protein: CASSLGGARTYEQYF. The CDR3 DNA follows: TGTGCCAGCAGTTTGGGGGGGGCCCGAACCTACGAGCAGTACTTC. The chain combines TRBV6-6 with TRBJ2-5, with D perhaps matching TRBD2 (7 bases). TRBJ2-7 explains the end of the DNA better; the J call may be wrong. The CDR3 is 15 residues long. CDR1 is MNHNY and CDR2 is SVGAGI in the germline V gene (reference sequence).

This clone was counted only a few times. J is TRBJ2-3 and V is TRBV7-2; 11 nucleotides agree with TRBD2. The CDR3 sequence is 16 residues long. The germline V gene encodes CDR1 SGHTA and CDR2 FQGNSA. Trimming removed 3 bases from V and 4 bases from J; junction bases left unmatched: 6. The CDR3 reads CASSFSGGAGADTQYF. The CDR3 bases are TGTGCCAGCAGCTTTAGCGGGGGGGCCGGGGCAGATACGCAGTATTTT.

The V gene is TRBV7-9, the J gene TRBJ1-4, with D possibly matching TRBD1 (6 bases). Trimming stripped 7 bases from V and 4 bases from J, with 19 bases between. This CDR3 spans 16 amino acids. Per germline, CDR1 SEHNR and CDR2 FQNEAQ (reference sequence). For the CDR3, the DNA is TGTGCCAGCAAAGACGCACGGGGGGCAGATAATGAAAAACTGTTTTTT. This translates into CASKDARGADNEKLFF. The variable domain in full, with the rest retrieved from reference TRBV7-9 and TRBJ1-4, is DTGVSQNPRHKITKRGQNVTFRCDPISEHNRLYWYRQTLGQGPEFLTYFQNEAQLEKSRLLSDRFSAERPKGSFSTLEIQRTEQGDSAMYLCASKDARGADNEKLFFGSGTQLSVL.

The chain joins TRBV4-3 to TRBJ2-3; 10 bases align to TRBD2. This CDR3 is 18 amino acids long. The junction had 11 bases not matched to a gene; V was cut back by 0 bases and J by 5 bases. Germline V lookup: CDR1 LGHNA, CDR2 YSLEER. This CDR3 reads CASSQDVPAGGPVDTQYF. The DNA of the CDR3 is TGCGCCAGCAGCCAAGATGTACCAGCGGGGGGGCCTGTAGATACGCAGTATTTT.

The CDR3 DNA reads TGCGCCAGCAGGAAGGACAGGGGTGATCAGCCCCAGCATTTT. The encoded protein is CASRKDRGDQPQHF. The rearrangement uses TRBV10-2 and TRBJ1-5, with 9 nucleotides matching TRBD1. The CDR3 is 14 amino acids. Germline loops: CDR1 WSHSY, CDR2 SAAADI. V dropped 6 bases and J dropped 5; count of bases not matched to a gene: 5.

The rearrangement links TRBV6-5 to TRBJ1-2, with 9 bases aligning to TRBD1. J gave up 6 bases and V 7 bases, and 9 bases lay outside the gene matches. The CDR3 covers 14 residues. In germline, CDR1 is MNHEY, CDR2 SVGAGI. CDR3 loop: CASKRGQGKDGYTF. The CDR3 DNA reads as TGTGCCAGCAAAAGGGGACAGGGAAAGGATGGCTACACCTTC.

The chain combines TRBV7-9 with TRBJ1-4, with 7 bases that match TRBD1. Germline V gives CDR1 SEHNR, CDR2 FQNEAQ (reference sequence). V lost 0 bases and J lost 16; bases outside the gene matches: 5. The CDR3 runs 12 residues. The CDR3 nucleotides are TGTGCCAGCAGCTTAGCCGCAGGGGGACCGTTTTTT. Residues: CASSLAAGGPFF. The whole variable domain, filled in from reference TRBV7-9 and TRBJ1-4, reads DTGVSQNPRHKITKRGQNVTFRCDPISEHNRLYWYRQTLGQGPEFLTYFQNEAQLEKSRLLSDRFSAERPKGSFSTLEIQRTEQGDSAMYLCASSLAAGGPFFGSGTQLSVL.

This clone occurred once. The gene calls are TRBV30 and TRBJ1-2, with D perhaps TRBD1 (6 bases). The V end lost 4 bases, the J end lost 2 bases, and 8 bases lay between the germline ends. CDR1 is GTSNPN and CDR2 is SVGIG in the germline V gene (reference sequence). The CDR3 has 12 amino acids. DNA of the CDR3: TGTGCCTGGACGACAGGAAACTATGGCTACACCTTC. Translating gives CAWTTGNYGYTF.

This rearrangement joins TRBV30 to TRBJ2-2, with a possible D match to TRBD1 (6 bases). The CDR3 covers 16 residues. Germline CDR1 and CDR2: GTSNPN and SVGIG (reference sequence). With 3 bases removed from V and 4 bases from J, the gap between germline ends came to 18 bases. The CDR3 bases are TGTGCCTGGAGCTCTCCAGGGGTCCTGATCACCGGGGAGCTGTTTTTT. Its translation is CAWSSPGVLITGELFF.

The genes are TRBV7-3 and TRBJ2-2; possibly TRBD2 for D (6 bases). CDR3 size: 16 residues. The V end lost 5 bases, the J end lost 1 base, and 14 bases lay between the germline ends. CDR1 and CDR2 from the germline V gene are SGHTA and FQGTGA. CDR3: CASSPSGLLNTGELFF. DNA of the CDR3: TGTGCCAGCAGCCCCTCGGGACTTCTGAACACCGGGGAGCTGTTTTTT.

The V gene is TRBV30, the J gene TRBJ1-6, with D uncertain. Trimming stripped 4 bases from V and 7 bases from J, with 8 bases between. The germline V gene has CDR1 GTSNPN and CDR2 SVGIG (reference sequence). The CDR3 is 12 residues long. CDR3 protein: CAWTLANSPLHF. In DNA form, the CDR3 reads TGTGCCTGGACCTTGGCGAATTCACCCCTCCACTTT.

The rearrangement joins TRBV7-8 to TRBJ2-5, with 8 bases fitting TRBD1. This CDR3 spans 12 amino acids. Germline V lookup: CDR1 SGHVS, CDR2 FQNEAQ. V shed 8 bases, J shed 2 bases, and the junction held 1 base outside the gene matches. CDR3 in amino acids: CASRTGQETQYF. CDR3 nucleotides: TGTGCCAGCCGGACAGGGCAAGAGACCCAGTACTTC. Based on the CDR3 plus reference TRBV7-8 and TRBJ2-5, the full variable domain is GAGVSQSPRYKVAKRGQDVALRCDPISGHVSLFWYQQALGQGPEFLTYFQNEAQLDKSGLPSDRFFAERPEGSVSTLKIQRTQQEDSAVYLCASRTGQETQYFGPGTRLLVL.